This T cell receptor (beta chain) appears in the sequencing data of a study of Ad26.COV2.S vaccination and SARS-CoV-2 variants. Here immunoSEQ multiplex PCR was the method, and the copy in TCRdb shows in-frame clones only, minus some. The table has fewer than 500,000 clones, 90% seen once; the top ten hold about 4.1%. The sample's treatment: 15 to 20 received Ad26.COV2.S at low or high dose, single or two shots; roughly five received placebo; per-sample allocation not given. It was on day 63 after the first vaccine or placebo injection that samples were taken. Looked up from germline, CDR1 is SNHLY and CDR2 is FYNNEI. CDR3 size: 15 residues. The V end lost 5 bases, the J end lost 0 bases, and 11 bases lay between the germline ends.

This clonotype was obtained from a person between 18 and 65 years old who received the Ad26.COV2.S COVID-19 vaccine or a placebo. This chain uses TRBV2 with TRBJ2-1; maybe TRBD1 (6 bases). This sample comprised peripheral blood, obtained in a trial of Ad26.COV2.S vaccine versus placebo. The CDR3 region has the DNA TGTGCCAGCAGTTATCAGGGGAGCTCCTACAATGAGCAGTTCTTC. Its translation is CASSYQGSSYNEQFF. Together with reference TRBV2 and TRBJ2-1, the CDR3 gives the full variable domain: EPEVTQTPSHQVTQMGQEVILRCVPISNHLYFYWYRQILGQKVEFLVSFYNNEISEKSEIFDDQFSVERPDGSNFTLKIRSTKLEDSAMYFCASSYQGSSYNEQFFGPGTRLTVL.